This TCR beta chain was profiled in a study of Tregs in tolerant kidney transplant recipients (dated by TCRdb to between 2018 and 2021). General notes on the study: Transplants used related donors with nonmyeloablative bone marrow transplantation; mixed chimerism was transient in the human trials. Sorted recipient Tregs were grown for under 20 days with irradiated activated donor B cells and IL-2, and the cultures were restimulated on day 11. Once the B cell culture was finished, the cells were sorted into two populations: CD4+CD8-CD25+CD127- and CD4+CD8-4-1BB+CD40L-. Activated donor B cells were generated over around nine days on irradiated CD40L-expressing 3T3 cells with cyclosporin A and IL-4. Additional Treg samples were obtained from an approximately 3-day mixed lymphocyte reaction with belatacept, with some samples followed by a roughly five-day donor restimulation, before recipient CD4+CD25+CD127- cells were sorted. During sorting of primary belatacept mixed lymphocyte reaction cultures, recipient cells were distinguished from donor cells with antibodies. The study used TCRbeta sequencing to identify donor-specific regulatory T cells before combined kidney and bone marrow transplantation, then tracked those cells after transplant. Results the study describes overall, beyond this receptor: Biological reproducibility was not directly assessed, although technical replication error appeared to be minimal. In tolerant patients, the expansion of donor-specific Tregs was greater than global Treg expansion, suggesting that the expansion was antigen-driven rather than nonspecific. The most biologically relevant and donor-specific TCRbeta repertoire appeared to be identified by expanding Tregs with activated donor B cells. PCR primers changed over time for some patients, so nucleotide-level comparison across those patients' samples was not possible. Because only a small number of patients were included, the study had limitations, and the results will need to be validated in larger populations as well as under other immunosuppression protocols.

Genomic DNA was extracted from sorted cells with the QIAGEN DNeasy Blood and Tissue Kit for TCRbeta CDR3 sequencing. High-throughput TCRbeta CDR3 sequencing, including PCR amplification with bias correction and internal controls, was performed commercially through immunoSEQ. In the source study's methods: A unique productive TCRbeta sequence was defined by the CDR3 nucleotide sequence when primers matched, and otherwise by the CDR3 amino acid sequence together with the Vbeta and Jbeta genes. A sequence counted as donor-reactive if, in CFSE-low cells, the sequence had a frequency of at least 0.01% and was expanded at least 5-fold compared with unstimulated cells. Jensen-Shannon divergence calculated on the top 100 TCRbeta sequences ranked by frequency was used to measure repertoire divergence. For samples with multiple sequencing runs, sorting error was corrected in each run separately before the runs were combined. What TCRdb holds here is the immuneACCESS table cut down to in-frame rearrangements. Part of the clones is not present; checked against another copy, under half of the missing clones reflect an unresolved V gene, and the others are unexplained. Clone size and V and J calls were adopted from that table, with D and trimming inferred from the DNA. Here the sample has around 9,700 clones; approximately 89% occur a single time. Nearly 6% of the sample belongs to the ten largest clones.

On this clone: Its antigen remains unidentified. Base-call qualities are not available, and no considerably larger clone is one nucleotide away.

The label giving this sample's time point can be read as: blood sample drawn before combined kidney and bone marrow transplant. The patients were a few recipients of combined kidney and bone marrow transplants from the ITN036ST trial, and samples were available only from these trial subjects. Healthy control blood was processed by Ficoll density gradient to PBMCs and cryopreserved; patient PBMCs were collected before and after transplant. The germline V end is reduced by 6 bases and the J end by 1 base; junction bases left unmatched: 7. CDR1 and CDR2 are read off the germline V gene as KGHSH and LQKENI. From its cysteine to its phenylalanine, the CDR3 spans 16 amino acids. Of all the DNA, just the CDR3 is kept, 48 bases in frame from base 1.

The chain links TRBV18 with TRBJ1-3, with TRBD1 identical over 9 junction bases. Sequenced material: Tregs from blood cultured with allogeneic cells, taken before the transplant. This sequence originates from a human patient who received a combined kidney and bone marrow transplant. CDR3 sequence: CASSRDRVISGNTIYF. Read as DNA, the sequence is TGTGCCAGCTCCCGGGACAGGGTGATATCTGGAAACACCATATATTTT.